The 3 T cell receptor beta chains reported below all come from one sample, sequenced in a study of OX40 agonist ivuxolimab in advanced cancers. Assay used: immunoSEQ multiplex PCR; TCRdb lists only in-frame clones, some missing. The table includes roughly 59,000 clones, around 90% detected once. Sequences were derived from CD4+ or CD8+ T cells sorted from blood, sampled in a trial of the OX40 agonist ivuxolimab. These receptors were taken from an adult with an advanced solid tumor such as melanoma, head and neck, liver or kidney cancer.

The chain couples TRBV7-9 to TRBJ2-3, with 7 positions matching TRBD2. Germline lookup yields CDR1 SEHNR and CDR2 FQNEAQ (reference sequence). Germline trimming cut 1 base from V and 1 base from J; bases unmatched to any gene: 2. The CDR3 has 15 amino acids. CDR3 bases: TGTGCCAGCAGCTTAGAGGCGGGAGGCACAGATACGCAGTATTTT. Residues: CASSLEAGGTDTQYF.

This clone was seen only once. CDR3 loop: CASSQDGTGTYEQYF. In DNA, the CDR3 is TGCGCCAGCAGCCAAGATGGGACGGGGACCTACGAGCAGTACTTC. V and J are TRBV4-3 and TRBJ2-7; either TRBD1 or TRBD2 may fit D (5 bases each). CDR1 and CDR2 from the germline V gene are LGHNA and YSLEER. V was pared by 0 bases and J by 2 bases, with 11 bases between. This CDR3 spans 15 amino acids.

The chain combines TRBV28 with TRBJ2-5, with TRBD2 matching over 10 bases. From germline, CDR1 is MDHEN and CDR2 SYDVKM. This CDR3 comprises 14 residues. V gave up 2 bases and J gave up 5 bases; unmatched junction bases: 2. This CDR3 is CASSLPGLAETQYF. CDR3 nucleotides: TGTGCCAGCAGTTTACCGGGACTAGCGGAGACCCAGTACTTC.